Listed below are T cell receptor beta chains from one sample, sequenced in a study of blood T cell repertoires in COVID-19. The table came from immunoSEQ multiplex PCR; TCRdb's copy has only in-frame clones and leaves some out. The repertoire holds roughly 220,000 clones, with roughly 84% as singletons. Sequencing was performed on PBMCs or T cells enriched from blood (not recorded which). The receptor set was obtained from a middle-aged woman who had recovered from COVID-19. CDR3s include the opening cysteine and the closing phenylalanine or tryptophan. D genes are given only for firm matches. Clone size, where shown, is once, few, many, or a class for clones that have expanded.

>TRBV13|-|TRBJ2-3|TRBD1
CASGQGRGDTQYF
TGTGCCAGTGGACAGGGGAGGGGAGATACGCAGTATTTT
>TRBV28|-|TRBJ1-2|-
CASSLQQGGYTF
TGTGCCAGCAGTTTACAACAGGGCGGCTACACCTTC
>TRBV12-5|once|TRBJ1-2|TRBD1
CASGWGQGYFTF
TGTGCTAGTGGTTGGGGACAGGGGTATTTTACTTTC
>TRBV7-6|-|TRBJ1-1|-
CASSLGTGVEAFF
TGTGCCAGCAGCTTAGGAACCGGGGTTGAAGCTTTCTTT
>TRBV19|-|TRBJ2-7|-
CASSTGYEQYF
TGTGCCAGTAGTACAGGGTACGAGCAGTACTTC
>TRBV7-2|-|TRBJ2-7|-
CASSLDTGRGYEQYF
TGTGCCAGCAGCTTAGATACCGGTAGAGGGTACGAGCAGTACTTC
>TRBV18|-|TRBJ2-1|-
CASSPPSGAGSGQFF
TGTGCCAGCTCACCACCGTCTGGCGCCGGGAGCGGGCAGTTCTTC
>TRBV6-6|-|TRBJ2-1|TRBD2
CASSPDLISGSTYNEQFF
TGTGCCAGCAGTCCCGACTTGATAAGCGGGAGTACCTACAATGAGCAGTTCTTC
>TRBV3-1/TRBV3-2|-|TRBJ2-3|-
CASSHQVDTQYF
TGTGCCAGCAGCCACCAGGTGGATACGCAGTATTTT
>TRBV18|-|TRBJ2-5|-
CASSPPDVRETQYF
TGTGCCAGCTCACCACCCGATGTCCGGGAGACCCAGTACTTC
>TRBV10-3|-|TRBJ1-2|-
CAISVSRGSYGYTF
TGTGCCATCAGTGTGAGCAGGGGATCCTACGGCTACACCTTC
>TRBV7-2|-|TRBJ1-4|-
CASSAQRSTNEKLFF
TGTGCCAGCAGCGCACAGAGATCAACTAATGAAAAACTGTTTTTT
>TRBV30|-|TRBJ2-2|-
CAWDGENTGELFF
TGTGCCTGGGATGGAGAAAACACCGGGGAGCTGTTTTTT
>TRBV3-1/TRBV3-2|-|TRBJ2-6|TRBD1
CASTEWGQGSSGANVLTF
TGTGCCAGCACCGAGTGGGGACAGGGAAGCTCTGGGGCCAACGTCCTGACTTTC
>TRBV18|-|TRBJ2-1|-
CASSRESIGEQFF
TGTGCCAGCTCACGCGAGAGTATTGGTGAGCAGTTCTTC
>TRBV19|-|TRBJ2-1|-
CASSIQGGSYNEQFF
TGTGCCAGTAGTATCCAGGGGGGATCCTACAATGAGCAGTTCTTC
>TRBV10-3|-|TRBJ2-2|TRBD2
CAIETTPYGGRGELFF
TGTGCCATAGAAACAACCCCTTATGGCGGGAGAGGGGAGCTGTTTTTT
>TRBV28|-|TRBJ1-1|-
CASTSRVGFRGTEAFF
TGTGCCAGCACCTCCAGGGTGGGGTTTAGAGGAACTGAAGCTTTCTTT
>TRBV11-2|once|TRBJ1-5|-
CASAFGINQPQHF
TGTGCCAGCGCGTTCGGGATCAATCAGCCCCAGCATTTT
>TRBV28|-|TRBJ1-1|-
CASSLNTGSGATEAFF
TGTGCCAGCAGTTTGAACACCGGTTCAGGGGCCACTGAAGCTTTCTTT
>TRBV6-1|-|TRBJ2-1|TRBD1
CASSEESGGSYNEQFF
TGTGCCAGCAGTGAAGAGTCAGGGGGATCCTACAATGAGCAGTTCTTC
>TRBV18|-|TRBJ2-3|-
CASSPRRGPDTDTQYF
TGTGCCAGCTCACCCCGGAGGGGTCCCGACACAGATACGCAGTATTTT
>TRBV11-3|-|TRBJ2-3|-
CASSLARSTDTQYF
TGTGCCAGCAGCCTGGCTCGTTCCACAGATACGCAGTATTTT
>TRBV18|-|TRBJ2-5|TRBD2
CASSPPVLAGLETQYF
TGTGCCAGCTCACCACCGGTACTAGCGGGGTTAGAGACCCAGTACTTC
>TRBV5-8|-|TRBJ2-1|TRBD2
CASSGRGEQFF
TGTGCCAGCAGCGGGAGGGGTGAGCAGTTCTTC
>TRBV4-1|-|TRBJ2-3|TRBD1
CASSQHLGGTTDTQYF
TGCGCCAGCAGCCAGCATCTAGGGGGCACGACAGATACGCAGTATTTT
>TRBV24-1|-|TRBJ2-3|TRBD1
CATSDHDRGRRDTQYF
TGTGCCACCAGTGACCACGACAGGGGGCGCAGGGATACGCAGTATTTT
>TRBV11-2|-|TRBJ2-1|TRBD2
CASSHRTSGYNEQFF
TGTGCCAGCAGCCACCGGACTAGCGGATACAATGAGCAGTTCTTC
>TRBV19|-|TRBJ1-1|-
CASIDRRSNMNTEAFF
TGTGCCAGTATCGACAGGCGATCGAACATGAACACTGAAGCTTTCTTT
>TRBV7-2|once|TRBJ2-3|-
CASSLWSRTDTQYF
TGTGCCAGCAGCTTATGGAGTCGAACAGATACGCAGTATTTT
>TRBV5-1|-|TRBJ2-2|TRBD2
CASRLAGAVDGELFF
TGCGCCAGCAGGCTAGCGGGAGCCGTTGACGGGGAGCTGTTTTTT
>TRBV6-5|-|TRBJ1-1|TRBD1
CASRATGATEAFF
TGTGCCAGCAGGGCGACAGGGGCCACTGAAGCTTTCTTT
>TRBV7-8|once|TRBJ2-1|-
CASSLNRLGAIPLDEQFF
TGTGCCAGCAGCTTAAATAGGTTAGGAGCTATCCCTCTCGATGAGCAGTTCTTC
>TRBV3-1/TRBV3-2|-|TRBJ1-5|-
CASSHQATGQPQHF
TGTGCCAGCAGCCACCAGGCCACCGGTCAGCCCCAGCATTTT
>TRBV9|-|TRBJ1-2|-
CASSVESTYGYTF
TGTGCCAGCAGCGTAGAGAGTACCTATGGCTACACCTTC